The following is a T cell receptor (beta chain) sequence with its context. The entry originates in a study of blood T cell repertoires in COVID-19. As for the study in general: The cDNA or gDNA used as material had been derived from T cells, B-cell-depleted T cells, or PBMCs.

Germline V lookup: CDR1 SGDLS, CDR2 YYNGEE. V gave up 0 bases and J gave up 7 bases, with 7 bases separating them. The CDR3 is made up of 13 amino acids. Original data processing: Reference gene primer amplification gave nucleated cell count estimates. Sequenced by immunoSEQ multiplex PCR; TCRdb stores in-frame clones only, minus some. From that table come the V and J calls and clone size; the DNA was used to work out D and trimming. This sample has 250,000 or so clones, with approximately 86% found just once. The V and J genes are TRBV9 and TRBJ2-2; D not certain. Sequenced: peripheral blood. The sequence was obtained from a man aged 25-45 years with active or convalescent COVID-19. The CDR3 here is CASSVDSFGELFF. The CDR3, as DNA: TGTGCCAGCAGCGTAGATAGCTTCGGGGAGCTGTTTTTT.